The present TCR beta chain was sequenced within a study of control samples from healthy donors and cancer patients (dated by TCRdb to 2018 to 2021). Receptors were amplified or captured by the immunoSEQ multiplex PCR assay. TCRdb mirrors the immuneACCESS table, restricted to in-frame sequences. Some clones are absent from its copies; in checked studies, under half trace to an unresolved V gene, and the reason for the others is unknown. The table for this sample lists about 230,000 clones; roughly 87% of them were counted only once. About an eighth of the sample is taken by the ten largest. Comment on this clone: Its antigen is still unknown. Qualities for individual bases were not recorded, and no much larger clone is one base off.

The receptor comes from a woman aged 55-75 years with lung cancer. The sample consisted of PBMCs.

The nucleotide sequence is given as TGTGCCAGCAGATACAGGGGAGTTAGGACTGAAGCTTTCTTT. This translates into CASRYRGVRTEAFF. Recombination joined TRBV6-5 with TRBJ1-1, with 7 bases in between that match TRBD1. From the cysteine through the phenylalanine, the CDR3 covers 14 amino acids. The read is trimmed to its CDR3 DNA, 42 bases read in frame from base 1. V lost 6 bases and J lost 5 bases, and the count of bases not matched to a germline gene is 9. Via the germline V gene, CDR1 is MNHEY and CDR2 SVGAGI.